The clone carrying this TCR beta chain came up once. Per the germline V gene, CDR1 is SEHNR and CDR2 is FQNEAQ (reference sequence). Trimming left V 0 bases short and J 5 bases short, with 10 bases between. The CDR3 loop spans 15 amino acids. Study processing details: The authors estimated nucleated cell counts from reference gene primer amplification. Sequencing used immunoSEQ multiplex PCR; TCRdb keeps in-frame clones, though not all of them. V and J calls and clone size are those listed in that table; D and trimming were worked out from the DNA. The sample lists about 200,000 clones, around 90% occurring once. These data originate in a study of blood T cell repertoires in COVID-19. For the study at large: Samples of COVID-19 (acute and convalescent) were obtained from the United States, Italy and Spain. T cells, B-cell-depleted T cells, or PBMCs provided the cDNA or gDNA that served as material.

Sequencing was performed on peripheral blood. The chain combines TRBV7-9 with TRBJ1-4; no definite D call. This TCR was recovered from a man between 60 and 75 years old who had recovered from COVID-19. The CDR3 nucleotides are TGTGCCAGCAGCTTAGCCGGCAGCGCAAATGAAAAACTGTTTTTT. Translation: CASSLAGSANEKLFF.